The entry below describes one T cell receptor beta chain. Its antigen is as yet unknown. The data belong to a study of shared clonotypes between healthy human individuals. Overall study results and limits: Across subsets, estimated richness was generally greater for naive than for memory populations. The diversity represented, both genetic and in exposure history, was limited by few donors.

The V gene lost 5 bases and the J gene lost 3 bases, with 17 bases spanning the gap. The CDR3 consists of 16 residues. Germline CDR1 and CDR2: SGHAT and FQDESV (reference sequence). Sequencing was performed with immunoSEQ multiplex PCR; in TCRdb, only in-frame clones are kept and a portion is missing. Of 2 million to 2.5 million clones listed, approximately 90% are singletons. Negatively enriched CD4+ T cells were divided by CD45RA into naive and memory. The specimen was naive CD4+ T cells from PBMCs. Sample subset: CD45RA+ positively selected. The chain carries TRBV11-1 and TRBJ2-1, with D maybe TRBD1 (7 bases). The sequence was collected from a man younger than 35 in good health. Some clones in this sample may be carry-over from other donors' samples. CDR3 DNA sequence: TGTGCCAGCAGCCTCGCAGGGGGGCTTATCTACAATGAGCAGTTCTTC. This encodes CASSLAGGLIYNEQFF.